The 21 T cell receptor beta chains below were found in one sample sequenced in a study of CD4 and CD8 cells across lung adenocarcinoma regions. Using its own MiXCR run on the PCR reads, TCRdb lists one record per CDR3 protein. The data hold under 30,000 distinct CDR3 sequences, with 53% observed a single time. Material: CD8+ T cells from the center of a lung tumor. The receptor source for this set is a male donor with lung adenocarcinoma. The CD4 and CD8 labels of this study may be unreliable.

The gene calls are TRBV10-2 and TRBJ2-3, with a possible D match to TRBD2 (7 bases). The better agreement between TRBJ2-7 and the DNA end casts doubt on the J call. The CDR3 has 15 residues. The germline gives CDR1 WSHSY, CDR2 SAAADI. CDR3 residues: CGAGDGGRGEDTQYF. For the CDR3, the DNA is TGCGGCGCGGGGGACGGGGGCCGGGGAGAAGATACGCAGTACTTC.

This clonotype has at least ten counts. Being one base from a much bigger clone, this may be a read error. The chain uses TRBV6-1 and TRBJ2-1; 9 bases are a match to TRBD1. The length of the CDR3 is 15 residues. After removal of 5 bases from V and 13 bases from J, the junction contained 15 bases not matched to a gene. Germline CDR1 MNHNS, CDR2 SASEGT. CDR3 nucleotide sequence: TGTGCCAGCAGTCAGGGACAGGGCCTAACAGAGACCCAGTTCTTC. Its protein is CASSQGQGLTETQFF.

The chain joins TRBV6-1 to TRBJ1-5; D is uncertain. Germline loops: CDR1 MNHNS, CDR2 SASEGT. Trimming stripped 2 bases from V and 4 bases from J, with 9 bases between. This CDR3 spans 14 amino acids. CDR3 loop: CASSERVSNQPQHF. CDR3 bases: TGTGCCAGCAGTGAAAGGGTCAGTAATCAGCCCCAGCATTTT.

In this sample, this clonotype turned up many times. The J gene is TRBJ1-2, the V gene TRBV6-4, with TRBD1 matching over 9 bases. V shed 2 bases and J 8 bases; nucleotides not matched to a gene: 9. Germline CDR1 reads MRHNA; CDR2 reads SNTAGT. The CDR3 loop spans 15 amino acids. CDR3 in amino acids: CASSDNTGGYGGYTF. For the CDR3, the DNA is TGTGCCAGCAGTGACAACACAGGGGGCTACGGCGGCTACACCTTC.

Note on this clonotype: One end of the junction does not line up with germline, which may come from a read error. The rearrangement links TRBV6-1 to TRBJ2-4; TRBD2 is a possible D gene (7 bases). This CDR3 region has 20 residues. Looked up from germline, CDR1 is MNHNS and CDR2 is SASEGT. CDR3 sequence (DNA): TGTGCCAGCAGTGGGTCCCGTGGGGGCCGGGGGGCTTTAGCCCAAAACATCCAGTACTTC. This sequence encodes CASSGSRGGRGALAQNIQYF.

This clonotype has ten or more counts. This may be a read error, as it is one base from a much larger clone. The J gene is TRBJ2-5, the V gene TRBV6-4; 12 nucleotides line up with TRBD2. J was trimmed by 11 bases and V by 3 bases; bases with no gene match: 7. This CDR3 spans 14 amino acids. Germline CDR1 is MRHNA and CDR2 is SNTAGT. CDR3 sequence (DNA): TGTGCCAGCAGTGATGGGCTAGCGGGAGGGATGCAGTACTTC. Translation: CASSDGLAGGMQYF.

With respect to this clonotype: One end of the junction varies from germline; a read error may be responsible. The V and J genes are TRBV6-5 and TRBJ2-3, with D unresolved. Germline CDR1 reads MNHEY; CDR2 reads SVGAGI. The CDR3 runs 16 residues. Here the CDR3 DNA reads TGTGCCAGCAGGTACCTCCAGGCAGCGAGCACAGATGCGCAGTATTTT. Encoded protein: CASRYLQAASTDAQYF.

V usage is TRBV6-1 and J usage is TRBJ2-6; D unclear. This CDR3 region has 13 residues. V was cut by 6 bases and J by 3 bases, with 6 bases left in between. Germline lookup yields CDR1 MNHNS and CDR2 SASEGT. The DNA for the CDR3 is TGTGCCAGCAGGCGAAATGGGGCCAACGTCCTGACTTTC. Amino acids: CASRRNGANVLTF.

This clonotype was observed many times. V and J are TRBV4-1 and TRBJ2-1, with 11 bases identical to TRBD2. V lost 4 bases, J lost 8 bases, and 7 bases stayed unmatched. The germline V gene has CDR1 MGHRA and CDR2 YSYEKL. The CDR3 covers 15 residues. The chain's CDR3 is CASSPRTSGWDEQFF. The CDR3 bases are TGCGCCAGCAGCCCACGGACTAGCGGGTGGGATGAGCAGTTCTTC.

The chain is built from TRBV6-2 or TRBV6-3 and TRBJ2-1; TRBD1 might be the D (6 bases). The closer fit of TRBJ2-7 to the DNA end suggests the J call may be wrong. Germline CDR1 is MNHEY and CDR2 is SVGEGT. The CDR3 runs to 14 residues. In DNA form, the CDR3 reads TGTGCCAGCAGTTACGGACAGACCCGTTACGAGCAGTACTTC. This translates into CASSYGQTRYEQYF.

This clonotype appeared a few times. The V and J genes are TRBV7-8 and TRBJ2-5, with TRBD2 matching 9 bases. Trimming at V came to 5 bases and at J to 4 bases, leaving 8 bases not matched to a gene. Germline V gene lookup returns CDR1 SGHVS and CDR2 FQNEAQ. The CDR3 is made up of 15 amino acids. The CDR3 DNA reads TGTGCCAGCAGCAAGCGACTAGCGGCCCTAGAGACCCAGTACTTC. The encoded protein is CASSKRLAALETQYF. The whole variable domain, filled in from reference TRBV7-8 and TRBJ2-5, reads GAGVSQSPRYKVAKRGQDVALRCDPISGHVSLFWYQQALGQGPEFLTYFQNEAQLDKSGLPSDRFFAERPEGSVSTLKIQRTQQEDSAVYLCASSKRLAALETQYFGPGTRLLVL.

The CDR3 DNA is TGTGCCAGCAGACAGAGTTTAGCCAAAAACATTCAGTACTTC. Its protein is CASRQSLAKNIQYF. The chain employs TRBV6-1 and TRBJ2-4; D ambiguous. CDR1 is MNHNS, CDR2 SASEGT, per germline. This CDR3 has 14 amino acids. The V gene lost 6 bases and the J gene lost 0 bases, with 9 bases spanning the gap.

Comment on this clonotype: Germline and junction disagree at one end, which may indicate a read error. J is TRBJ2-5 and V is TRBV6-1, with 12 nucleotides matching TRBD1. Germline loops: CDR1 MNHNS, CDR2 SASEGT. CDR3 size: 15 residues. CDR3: CARGTGGGEKETQYF. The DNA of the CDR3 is TGTGCCAGGGGGACAGGGGGCGGGGAAAAAGAGACGCAGTACTTC.

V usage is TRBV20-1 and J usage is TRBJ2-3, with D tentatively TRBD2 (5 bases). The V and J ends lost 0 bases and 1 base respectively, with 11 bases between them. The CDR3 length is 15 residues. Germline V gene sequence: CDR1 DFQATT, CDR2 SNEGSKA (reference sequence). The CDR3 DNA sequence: TGCAGTGCTAGAGATAGGGTTAGCGGCACAGATACGCAGTATTTT. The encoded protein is CSARDRVSGTDTQYF.

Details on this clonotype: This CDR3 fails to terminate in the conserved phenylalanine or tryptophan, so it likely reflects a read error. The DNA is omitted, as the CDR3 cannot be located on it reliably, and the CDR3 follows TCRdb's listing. The CDR3 spells CRDAVSPC. The V gene is TRBV12-5, the J gene TRBJ2-1. The CDR3 totals 8 residues, both ends included. Germline V gene lookup returns CDR1 LGHNT and CDR2 FRNRAP.

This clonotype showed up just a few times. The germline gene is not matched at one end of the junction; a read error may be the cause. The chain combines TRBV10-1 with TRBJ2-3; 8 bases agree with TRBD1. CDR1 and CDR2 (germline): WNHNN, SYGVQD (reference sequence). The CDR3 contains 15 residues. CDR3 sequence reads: CASSDYQGAKNTQYF. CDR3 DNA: TGCGCCAGCAGTGACTATCAGGGGGCCAAAAATACGCAGTATTTC.

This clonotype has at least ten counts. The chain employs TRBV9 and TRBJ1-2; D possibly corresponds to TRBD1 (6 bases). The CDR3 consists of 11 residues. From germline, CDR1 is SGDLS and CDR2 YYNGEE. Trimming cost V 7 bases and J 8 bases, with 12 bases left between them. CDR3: CASARGLGYTF. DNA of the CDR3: TGTGCCAGCGCCAGGGGCTTAGGCTACACCTTC.

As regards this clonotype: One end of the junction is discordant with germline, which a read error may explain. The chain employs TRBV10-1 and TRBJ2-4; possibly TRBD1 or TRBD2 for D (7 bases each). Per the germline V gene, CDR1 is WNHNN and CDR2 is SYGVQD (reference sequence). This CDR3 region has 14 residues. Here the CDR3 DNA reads TGCGCCGGCAGGGGGGGACGAGCCAAAAATACTCAGTACTTC. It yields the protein CAGRGGRAKNTQYF.

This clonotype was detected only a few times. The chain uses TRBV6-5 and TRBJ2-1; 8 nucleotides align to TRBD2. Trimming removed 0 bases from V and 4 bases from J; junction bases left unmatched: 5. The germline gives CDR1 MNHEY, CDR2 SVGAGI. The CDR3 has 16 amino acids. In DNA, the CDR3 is TGTGCCAGCAGTTACTCGCAACTAGCGGAGTACAATGAGCAGTTCTTC. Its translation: CASSYSQLAEYNEQFF.

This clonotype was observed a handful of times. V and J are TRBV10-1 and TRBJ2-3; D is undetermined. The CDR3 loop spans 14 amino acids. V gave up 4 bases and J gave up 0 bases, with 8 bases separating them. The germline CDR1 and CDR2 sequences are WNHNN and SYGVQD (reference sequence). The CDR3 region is CASSGLTSTDTQYF. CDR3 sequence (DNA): TGCGCCAGCAGTGGGTTAACTAGCACAGATACGCAGTATTTT.

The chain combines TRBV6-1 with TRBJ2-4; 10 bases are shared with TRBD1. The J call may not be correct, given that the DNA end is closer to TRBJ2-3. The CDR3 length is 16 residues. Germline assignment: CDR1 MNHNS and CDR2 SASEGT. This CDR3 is CASSVAGTGAKNMQYF. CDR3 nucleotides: TGTGCCAGCAGCGTAGCGGGGACAGGGGCCAAAAACATGCAGTATTTT.